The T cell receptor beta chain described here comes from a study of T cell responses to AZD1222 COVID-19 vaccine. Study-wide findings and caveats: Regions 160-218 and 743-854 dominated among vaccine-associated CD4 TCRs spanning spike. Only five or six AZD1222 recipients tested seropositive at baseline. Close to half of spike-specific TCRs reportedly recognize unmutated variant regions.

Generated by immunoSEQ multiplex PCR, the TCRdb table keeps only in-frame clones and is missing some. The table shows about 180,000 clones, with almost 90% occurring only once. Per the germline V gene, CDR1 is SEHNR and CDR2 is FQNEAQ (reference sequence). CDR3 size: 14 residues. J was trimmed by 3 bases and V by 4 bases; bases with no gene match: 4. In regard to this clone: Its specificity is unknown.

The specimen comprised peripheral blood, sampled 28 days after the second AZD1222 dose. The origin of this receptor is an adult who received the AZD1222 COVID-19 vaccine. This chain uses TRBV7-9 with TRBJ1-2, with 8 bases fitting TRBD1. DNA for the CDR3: TGTGCCAGCAGCTCCCAGGGGGCGGACTATGGCTACACCTTC. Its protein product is CASSSQGADYGYTF.